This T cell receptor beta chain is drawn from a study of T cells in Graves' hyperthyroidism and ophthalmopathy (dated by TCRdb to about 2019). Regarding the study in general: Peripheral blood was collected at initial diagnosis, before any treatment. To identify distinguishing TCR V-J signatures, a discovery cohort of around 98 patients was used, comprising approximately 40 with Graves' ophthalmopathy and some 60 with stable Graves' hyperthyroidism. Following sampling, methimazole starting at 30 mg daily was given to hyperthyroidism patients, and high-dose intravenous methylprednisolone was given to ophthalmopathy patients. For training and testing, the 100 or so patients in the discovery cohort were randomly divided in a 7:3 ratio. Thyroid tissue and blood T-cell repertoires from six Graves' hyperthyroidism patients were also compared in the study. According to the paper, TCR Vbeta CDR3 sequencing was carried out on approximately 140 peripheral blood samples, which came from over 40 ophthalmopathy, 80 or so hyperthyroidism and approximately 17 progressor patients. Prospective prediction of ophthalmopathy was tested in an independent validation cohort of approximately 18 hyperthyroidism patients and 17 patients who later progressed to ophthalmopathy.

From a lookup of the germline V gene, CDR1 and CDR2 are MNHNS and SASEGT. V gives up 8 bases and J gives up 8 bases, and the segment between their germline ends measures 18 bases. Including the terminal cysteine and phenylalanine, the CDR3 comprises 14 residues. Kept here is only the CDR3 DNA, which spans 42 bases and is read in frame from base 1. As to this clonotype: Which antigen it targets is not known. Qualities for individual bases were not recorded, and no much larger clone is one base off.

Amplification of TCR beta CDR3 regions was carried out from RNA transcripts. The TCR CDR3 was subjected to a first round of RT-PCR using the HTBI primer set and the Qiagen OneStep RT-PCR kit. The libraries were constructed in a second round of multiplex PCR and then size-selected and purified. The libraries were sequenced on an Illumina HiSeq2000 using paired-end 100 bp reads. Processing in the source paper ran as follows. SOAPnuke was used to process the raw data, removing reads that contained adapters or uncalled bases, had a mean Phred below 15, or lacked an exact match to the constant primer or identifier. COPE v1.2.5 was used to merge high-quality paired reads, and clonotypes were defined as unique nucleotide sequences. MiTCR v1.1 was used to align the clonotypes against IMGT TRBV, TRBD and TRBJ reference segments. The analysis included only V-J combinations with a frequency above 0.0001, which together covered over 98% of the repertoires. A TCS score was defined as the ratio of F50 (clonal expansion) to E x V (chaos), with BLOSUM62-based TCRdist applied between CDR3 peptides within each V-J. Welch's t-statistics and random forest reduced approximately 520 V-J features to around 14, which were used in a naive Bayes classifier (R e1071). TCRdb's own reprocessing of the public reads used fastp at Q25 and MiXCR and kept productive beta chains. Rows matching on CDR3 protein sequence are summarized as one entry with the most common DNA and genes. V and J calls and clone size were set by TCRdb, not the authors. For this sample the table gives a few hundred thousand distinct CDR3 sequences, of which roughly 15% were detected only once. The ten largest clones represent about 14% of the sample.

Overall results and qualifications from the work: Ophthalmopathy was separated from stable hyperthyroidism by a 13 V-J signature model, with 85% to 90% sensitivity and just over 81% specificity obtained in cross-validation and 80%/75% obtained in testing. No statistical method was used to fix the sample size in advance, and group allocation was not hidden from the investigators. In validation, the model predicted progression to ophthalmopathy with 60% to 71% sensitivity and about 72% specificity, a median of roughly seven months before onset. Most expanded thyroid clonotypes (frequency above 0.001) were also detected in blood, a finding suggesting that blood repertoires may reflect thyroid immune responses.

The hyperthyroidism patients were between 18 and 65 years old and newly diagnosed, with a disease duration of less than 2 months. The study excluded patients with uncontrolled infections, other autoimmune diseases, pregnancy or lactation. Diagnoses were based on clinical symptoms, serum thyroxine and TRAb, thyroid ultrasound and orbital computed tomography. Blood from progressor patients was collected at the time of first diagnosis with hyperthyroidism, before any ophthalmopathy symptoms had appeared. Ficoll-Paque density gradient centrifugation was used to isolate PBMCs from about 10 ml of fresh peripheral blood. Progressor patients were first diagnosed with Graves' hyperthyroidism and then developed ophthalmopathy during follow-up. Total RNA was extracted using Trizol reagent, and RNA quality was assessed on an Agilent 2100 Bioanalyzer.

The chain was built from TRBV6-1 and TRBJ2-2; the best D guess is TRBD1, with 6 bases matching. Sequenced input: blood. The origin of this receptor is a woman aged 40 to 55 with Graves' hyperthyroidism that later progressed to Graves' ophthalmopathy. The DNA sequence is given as TGTGCCAGCCAAAAAGCGAGGGGGAAAGGGGAGCTGTTTTTT. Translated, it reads CASQKARGKGELFF.